The 17 T cell receptor beta chains below were found in one sample sequenced in a study of blood T cell repertoires in COVID-19. TCRdb's table, derived via immunoSEQ multiplex PCR, lists solely in-frame clones and lacks some. The sample carries around 260,000 clones, around nine tenths recorded once. The sequencing sample was made of peripheral blood. The receptors were sampled from a man in his forties who had recovered from COVID-19.

The gene calls are TRBV12-5 and TRBJ2-1, with 9 bases lining up with TRBD2. With V trimmed by 7 bases and J by 9 bases, 13 bases remained unmatched. Germline V lookup: CDR1 LGHNT, CDR2 FRNRAP. The CDR3 is made up of 15 amino acids. The CDR3 spells CASAPGTSTPGEQFF. CDR3 sequence (DNA): TGTGCTAGTGCCCCCGGGACTAGCACGCCCGGTGAGCAGTTCTTC.

The rearrangement joins TRBV18 to TRBJ2-7, with D possibly matching TRBD1 (5 bases). V was pared by 8 bases and J by 6 bases, with 20 bases between. The CDR3 spans 14 residues. Germline CDR1 is KGHSH and CDR2 is LQKENI. CDR3 loop: CASTTRVGAGEQYF. CDR3 DNA sequence: TGTGCCAGCACGACCAGGGTAGGTGCCGGCGAGCAGTACTTC.

V is TRBV10-3 and J is TRBJ2-1; 7 bases agree with TRBD2. The CDR3 is 12 amino acids. V trimming: 11 bases; J trimming: 9 bases; junction bases outside the gene matches: 10. Germline V lookup: CDR1 ENHRY, CDR2 SYGVKD. CDR3 loop: CAARDYSTEQFF. In DNA, the CDR3 is TGTGCCGCCAGGGACTACTCAACTGAGCAGTTCTTC.

The chain carries TRBV7-8 and TRBJ2-7, with TRBD1 identical over 10 bases. In germline, CDR1 is SGHVS, CDR2 FQNEAQ. There are 15 residues in the CDR3. The V gene end was trimmed by 3 bases and the J gene end by 7 bases; junction bases not matched to a gene: 9. The CDR3 DNA reads as TGTGCCAGCAGCTTTGTCGGGACAGGGGCTTTGGAGCAGTACTTC. It encodes CASSFVGTGALEQYF.

The J gene is TRBJ2-3, the V gene TRBV5-4; 15 nucleotides agree with TRBD2. The ends lost 4 bases at V and 4 bases at J; junction bases unmatched: 1. CDR3 size: 15 residues. From germline, CDR1 is SGHNT and CDR2 YYREEE (reference sequence). The CDR3 DNA reads as TGTGCCAGCAGCGGGACTAGCGGGGGGCCAGATACGCAGTATTTT. Translated, it gives CASSGTSGGPDTQYF.

The genes are TRBV24-1 and TRBJ1-1; D is possibly TRBD1 (5 bases). Germline assignment: CDR1 KGHDR and CDR2 SFDVKD. The germline V and J ends were trimmed by 3 bases and 0 bases, with 10 bases remaining between them. CDR3 length equals 15 residues. The CDR3 loop is CATSDPTGMNTEAFF. Written as DNA, the CDR3 is TGTGCCACCAGTGATCCTACAGGTATGAACACTGAAGCTTTCTTT.

The chain couples TRBV2 to TRBJ2-1, with TRBD2 matching 8 bases. The CDR3 extends over 19 amino acids. Germline CDR1 SNHLY, CDR2 FYNNEI. V shed 5 bases, J shed 4 bases, and the junction held 19 bases outside the gene matches. CDR3: CASSTGMLGGGRKYNEQFF. The CDR3 coding sequence is TGTGCCAGCAGTACGGGGATGTTGGGAGGCGGGAGGAAGTACAATGAGCAGTTCTTC.

This clone has a single count. This chain uses TRBV13 with TRBJ2-3; D might be TRBD2 (5 bases). The CDR3 covers 15 residues. Per germline, CDR1 PRHDT and CDR2 FYEKMQ (reference sequence). Trimming cost V 5 bases and J 0 bases, with 12 bases left between them. Here the CDR3 reads CASSQRASSTDTQYF. The CDR3 DNA follows: TGTGCCAGCAGCCAGAGGGCCAGTAGCACAGATACGCAGTATTTT.

J is TRBJ2-5 and V is TRBV6-5; TRBD1 matches at 7 bases. Germline-derived CDR1 and CDR2 are MNHEY and SVGAGI. V lost 6 bases to trimming and J lost 5 bases; unmatched junction nucleotides: 3. The CDR3 runs 12 residues. CDR3 in amino acids: CASRTGWETQYF. The CDR3 DNA is TGTGCCAGCAGGACAGGGTGGGAGACCCAGTACTTC.

The genes are TRBV2 and TRBJ1-1; D remains ambiguous. V dropped 4 bases and J dropped 4 bases, with 10 bases sitting between them. Germline CDR1 SNHLY, CDR2 FYNNEI. There are 13 residues in the CDR3. DNA for the CDR3: TGTGCCAGCAGTGGACACTCGAGCACTGAAGCTTTCTTT. It yields the protein CASSGHSSTEAFF.

V and J are TRBV19 and TRBJ2-7; unclear D gene. V shed 8 bases and J shed 0 bases, with 8 bases lying between them. Germline CDR1 is LNHDA and CDR2 is SQIVND (reference sequence). This CDR3 has 12 residues. The CDR3 nucleotides are TGTGCCAGTTCGCGTAACTCCTACGAGCAGTACTTC. Translation: CASSRNSYEQYF.

The CDR3 nucleotides are TGTGCCAGCAGCAAGGGAGGGGACGAGCTTCGGAATCAGCCCCAGCATTTT. As protein: CASSKGGDELRNQPQHF. The chain is built from TRBV6-2 or TRBV6-3 and TRBJ1-5; D is possibly TRBD1 (5 bases). CDR3 length equals 17 residues. Germline lookup yields CDR1 MNHEY and CDR2 SVGEGT. V lost 6 bases and J 4 bases, leaving 22 bases between the germline ends.

This chain uses TRBV27 with TRBJ2-7, with 11 bases aligning to TRBD1. The CDR3 is 14 amino acids. Germline V gives CDR1 MNHEY, CDR2 SMNVEV (reference sequence). Unmatched junction bases numbered 4, after V lost 5 bases and J lost 4 bases. The CDR3 DNA follows: TGTGCCAGCAGTCCCCGGGACAGGGGGTACGAGCAGTACTTC. Encoded protein: CASSPRDRGYEQYF.

This rearrangement joins TRBV5-6 to TRBJ1-4, with D hard to call. The CDR3 consists of 15 residues. Deletions cut 4 bases from V and 1 base from J, with 11 bases between. Germline CDR1 SGHDT, CDR2 YYEEEE. The CDR3 DNA reads as TGTGCCAGCAGCCGACCGGGAGGAACTAATGAAAAACTGTTTTTT. Amino acids: CASSRPGGTNEKLFF.

This clone has only one observation. The rearrangement uses TRBV7-8 and TRBJ2-1, with 8 bases identical to TRBD2. V lost 2 bases, J lost 8 bases, and 11 bases stayed unmatched. This CDR3 comprises 16 residues. Germline V gene lookup returns CDR1 SGHVS and CDR2 FQNEAQ. CDR3 sequence (DNA): TGTGCCAGCAGCTTACCACCAGCGGGAGCCCAGGATGAGCAGTTCTTC. It yields the protein CASSLPPAGAQDEQFF.

This sequence joins TRBV27 and TRBJ1-2; D gene unclear. CDR1 is MNHEY, CDR2 SMNVEV, per germline (reference sequence). CDR3 size: 14 residues. The V gene lost 5 bases and the J gene lost 3 bases, with 13 bases spanning the gap. CDR3 nucleotide sequence: TGTGCCAGCAGTCGAGCGGTCCGGGACTATGGCTACACCTTC. Residues: CASSRAVRDYGYTF.

The chain combines TRBV5-4 with TRBJ1-6; perhaps TRBD1 as D (6 bases). The germline gives CDR1 SGHNT, CDR2 YYREEE (reference sequence). The CDR3 spans 12 residues. Trimming took off 4 bases at V and 13 bases at J, with 12 bases between the two ends. CDR3 nucleotides: TGTGCCAGCAGCGATGAAGGGGGTCCCCTCCACTTT. This translates into CASSDEGGPLHF.